This T cell receptor beta chain was captured in a study of T cells in Graves' hyperthyroidism and ophthalmopathy. Turning to the study itself: Once the initial diagnosis was made, peripheral blood was obtained before any treatment.

Patients with uncontrolled infections, other autoimmune diseases, pregnancy or lactation were excluded. Source material for PBMCs was about 10 ml fresh peripheral blood. It was RNA transcripts that yielded the amplified TCR beta CDR3 regions. An initial round of RT-PCR targeting the TCR CDR3 relied on the HTBI primer set. TCRdb re-called the multiplex PCR reads with MiXCR, one entry per CDR3 protein. This sample carries fewer than 700,000 distinct CDR3 sequences, roughly 16% of them seen once, and the ten largest clones take 3.8%. Trimming at V came to 7 bases and at J to 2 bases, leaving 10 bases not matched to a gene. Germline values: CDR1 SGHTA, CDR2 FQGNSA. The CDR3 loop spans 15 amino acids.

Material: blood. The origin of this receptor is a woman aged 25 to 39 with Graves' hyperthyroidism. The chain joins TRBV7-2 to TRBJ1-1, with 7 bases lining up with TRBD1. The CDR3 nucleotides are TGTGCCAGCAAAAAGGGGGCGAATGGTAACACTGAAGCTTTCTTT. It codes for CASKKGANGNTEAFF. The variable domain in full, with the rest retrieved from reference TRBV7-2 and TRBJ1-1, is GAGVSQSPSNKVTEKGKDVELRCDPISGHTALYWYRQSLGQGLEFLIYFQGNSAPDKSGLPSDRFSAERTGGSVSTLTIQRTQQEDSAVYLCASKKGANGNTEAFFGQGTRLTVV.